These T cell receptor beta chains were read from a single sample in a study of cytomegalovirus exposure and HLA in healthy donors. Assay: immunoSEQ multiplex PCR; the TCRdb copy retains only in-frame clones and omits some. The sample shows about 140,000 clones, 70% to 80% of them seen only once. Input material: PBMCs. The receptor source for this set is a man between 18 and 35 years old in good health and CMV-seronegative. Both conserved end residues are part of each CDR3. A row's size may be missing; if present it is once, few, many or a size class.

v_call,clone_size,j_call,cdr3_aa
TRBV6-6,NA,TRBJ2-3,CASSYSAGADTQYF
TRBV7-9,NA,TRBJ2-3,CASSRDKGLSTDTQYF
TRBV19,few,TRBJ2-7,CASSNSGQYYEQYF
TRBV5-6,NA,TRBJ1-6,CASSLRGRWNNSPLHF
TRBV7-9,NA,TRBJ1-1,CASSLSPTRDRADTEAFF
TRBV5-5,NA,TRBJ1-4,CASRTGREEKLFF
TRBV30,NA,TRBJ2-1,CAWSYRTAGISEQFF
TRBV18,few,TRBJ1-1,CASSPLDRGTEAFF
TRBV6-5,NA,TRBJ1-1,CASRGTGRGTEAFF
TRBV7-2,NA,TRBJ2-5,CASSLVFVEETQYF
TRBV5-1,NA,TRBJ2-1,CASSRLEYNEQFF
TRBV7-8,NA,TRBJ2-7,CASSSVPGRSYEQYF
TRBV10-3,NA,TRBJ2-7,CAIRRTADEQYF
TRBV30,NA,TRBJ2-3,CAAGAGTGGTDTQYF
TRBV28,few,TRBJ2-4,CASSLTGGGVGNIQYF
TRBV10-1,NA,TRBJ2-1,CASSGGTGRDEQFF
TRBV6-1,NA,TRBJ1-2,CASISDFNYGYTF
TRBV5-4,few,TRBJ2-3,CASSLFQAADTQYF
TRBV30,NA,TRBJ1-5,CAWSATVSQPQHF
TRBV5-1,NA,TRBJ2-7,CASSHGTGGYEQYF
TRBV5-1,NA,TRBJ2-1,CASSLRAVDNEQFF
TRBV30,few,TRBJ2-7,CAWTATGYEQYF
TRBV28,few,TRBJ2-7,CASSSPGQNSYEQYF
TRBV27,NA,TRBJ1-5,CASSTRTGLANQPQHF
TRBV5-1,once,TRBJ1-2,CASSLGDYLYGYTF
TRBV5-6,NA,TRBJ2-2,CASGARIGVPSNTGELFF
TRBV5-4,NA,TRBJ2-7,CASRPDRDHEQYF
TRBV4-1,once,NA,CASSQMGLAGNEQYF
TRBV7-7,few,TRBJ1-4,CASSPGTGEKLFF
TRBV7-2,NA,TRBJ2-5,CASSYYQQETQYF
TRBV11-3,NA,TRBJ2-1,CASSLEGASYNEQFF
TRBV19,NA,TRBJ1-3,CASSRGAASGNTIYF
TRBV7-8,NA,NA,CASSLASSEAYEQYF
TRBV27,NA,TRBJ2-3,CASTLAGGPTDTQYF
TRBV27,few,TRBJ1-5,CASSLAGNGVSQPQHF
TRBV5-6,few,TRBJ1-1,CASSWGQGWTEAFF
TRBV2,NA,TRBJ2-7,CASSEDTAGYEQYF
TRBV6-4,NA,TRBJ2-3,CASSGGTSGGSDTQYF
TRBV9,few,NA,CASSVTSSIHEQYF
TRBV2,NA,TRBJ1-1,CASRGQGITEAFF
TRBV6-5,NA,TRBJ2-2,CASSRLQGDTGELFF
TRBV7-2,NA,TRBJ2-7,CASSFGVAGLSSYEQYF
TRBV19,NA,TRBJ2-5,CASSILGAPGKYQETQYF
TRBV5-6,NA,TRBJ2-7,CASSYSGHEQYF
TRBV21-1,NA,TRBJ2-1,CASSKARPGDMDEQFF
TRBV2,few,TRBJ2-6,CASSEGTAVSGANVLTF
TRBV2,NA,TRBJ1-1,CASSASAGPGTEAFF
TRBV2,NA,TRBJ2-7,CASSGSQGAYEQYF
TRBV6-1,NA,TRBJ2-1,CASSVSGGLSYNEQFF
TRBV12-5,NA,TRBJ2-7,CASGLGGGSYEQYF
TRBV9,NA,TRBJ2-3,CASSEASGEDTDTQYF